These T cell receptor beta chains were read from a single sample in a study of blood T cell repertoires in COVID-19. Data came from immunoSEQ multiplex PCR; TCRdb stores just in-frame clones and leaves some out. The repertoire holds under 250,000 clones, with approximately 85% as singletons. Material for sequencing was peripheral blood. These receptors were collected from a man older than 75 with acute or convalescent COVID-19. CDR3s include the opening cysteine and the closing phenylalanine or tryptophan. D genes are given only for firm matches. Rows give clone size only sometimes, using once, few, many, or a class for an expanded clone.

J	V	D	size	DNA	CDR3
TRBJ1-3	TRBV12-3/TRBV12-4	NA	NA	TGTGCCAGCAGCCCCGGACAGGGAAACACCATATATTTT	CASSPGQGNTIYF
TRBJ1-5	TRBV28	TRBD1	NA	TGTGCCAGCAGTTTACCCGGGACAGGGGTTCCTCAGCCCCAGCATTTT	CASSLPGTGVPQPQHF
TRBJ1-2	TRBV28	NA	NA	TGTGCCAGCAGGGCTACACTAACCTATGGCTACACCTTC	CASRATLTYGYTF
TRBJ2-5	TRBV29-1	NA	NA	TGCAGCGTCGATTCCAGGATGGCCGGAGGAGAGACCCAGTACTTC	CSVDSRMAGGETQYF
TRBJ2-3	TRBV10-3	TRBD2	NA	TGTGCCATCAGTGAGTCCCTCCTAGCGGGGGGTTGGGGTACTAGCACAGATACGCAGTATTTT	CAISESLLAGGWGTSTDTQYF
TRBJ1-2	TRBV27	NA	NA	TGTGCCAGCAGTTTAATAGGAAGGGGTGGCTACACCTTC	CASSLIGRGGYTF
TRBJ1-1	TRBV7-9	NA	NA	TGTGCCAGCAGCTTAGAGGGGAAGGATCCTGAAGCTTTCTTT	CASSLEGKDPEAFF
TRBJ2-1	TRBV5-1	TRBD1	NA	TGCGCCAGCAGCTTGGTTCCGGGACAGGGGGGGTACAATGAGCAGTTCTTC	CASSLVPGQGGYNEQFF
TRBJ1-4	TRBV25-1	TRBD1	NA	TGTGCCAGCAGTGGACACTATCCGGGACAGGGAGAAAAACTGTTTTTT	CASSGHYPGQGEKLFF
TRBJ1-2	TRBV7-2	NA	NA	TGTGCCAGCAGCTCAACACCAGGCTTATATGGCTACACCTTC	CASSSTPGLYGYTF
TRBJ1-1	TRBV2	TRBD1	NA	TGTGCCAGCAGTGTACAGGGGTCTGAAGCTTTCTTT	CASSVQGSEAFF
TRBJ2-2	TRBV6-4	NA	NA	TGTGCCAGCAGTCGCTTGGGGGGCACCGGGGAGCTGTTTTTT	CASSRLGGTGELFF
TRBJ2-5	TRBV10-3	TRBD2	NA	TGTGCCACGGGGGGGGTGGCAGAGACCCAGTACTTC	CATGGVAETQYF
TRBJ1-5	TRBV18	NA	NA	TGTGCCAGCTCGAGGGACTCGCTGAATCAGCCCCAGCATTTT	CASSRDSLNQPQHF
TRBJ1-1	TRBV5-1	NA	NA	TGCGCCAGCAGCTTGGCTCTCCTGAACACTGAAGCTTTCTTT	CASSLALLNTEAFF
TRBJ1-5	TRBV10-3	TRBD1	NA	TGTGCCACGACAGGGGACGGCAATCAGCCCCAGCATTTT	CATTGDGNQPQHF
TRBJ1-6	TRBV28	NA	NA	TGTGCCAGCAGGCAACAGGGCACGGGGAATTCACCCCTCCACTTT	CASRQQGTGNSPLHF
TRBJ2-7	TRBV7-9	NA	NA	TGTGCCAGCAGCTCCCCATCGGGGGTTGTTCCCTACGAGCAGTACTTC	CASSSPSGVVPYEQYF
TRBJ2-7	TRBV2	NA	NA	TGTGCCAGCAGTGCACAGTCCTACGAGCAGTACTTC	CASSAQSYEQYF
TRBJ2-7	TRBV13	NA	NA	TGTGCCAGCAGCCTATCCCCGGGGGAGCAGTACTTC	CASSLSPGEQYF
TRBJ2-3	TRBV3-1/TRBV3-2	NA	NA	TGTGCCAGCAGCCAAGATCTTCCTGTCACAGATACGCAGTATTTT	CASSQDLPVTDTQYF
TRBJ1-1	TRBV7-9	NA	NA	TGTGCCAGCAGCTTAGAAGGGGGAACTGAAGCTTTCTTT	CASSLEGGTEAFF
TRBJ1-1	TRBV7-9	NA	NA	TGTGCCAGCAGCTTAGATCTCGGGAACACTGAAGCTTTCTTT	CASSLDLGNTEAFF
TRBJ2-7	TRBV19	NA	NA	TGTGCCAGTAGTACCACAGGGTACTACGAGCAGTACTTC	CASSTTGYYEQYF
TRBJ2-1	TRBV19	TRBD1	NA	TGTGCCAGTAGTATCGACAGGGGGCAGTACAATGAGCAGTTCTTC	CASSIDRGQYNEQFF
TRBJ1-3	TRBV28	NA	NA	TGTGCCAGCAGCACCTGGGGAGGGGCAGGCTCTGGAAACACCATATATTTT	CASSTWGGAGSGNTIYF
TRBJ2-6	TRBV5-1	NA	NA	TGCGCCAGCAGCTCGGGACTCAACCCTGGGGCCAACGTCCTGACTTTC	CASSSGLNPGANVLTF
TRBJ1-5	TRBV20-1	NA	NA	TGCAGTGCTAGTCGACAGAATCAGCCCCAGCATTTT	CSASRQNQPQHF
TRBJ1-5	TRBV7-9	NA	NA	TGTGCCAGCAGTCCCGGGGCTAGCGGCAATCAGCCCCAGCATTTT	CASSPGASGNQPQHF
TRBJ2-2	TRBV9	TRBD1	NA	TGTGCCAGCAGCGCCGGTACAGGGGGTAGTCACACCGGGGAGCTGTTTTTT	CASSAGTGGSHTGELFF
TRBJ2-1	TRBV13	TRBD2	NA	TGTGCCAGCAGCCTCCCCGGACTAGCGGCGTACAATGAGCAGTTCTTC	CASSLPGLAAYNEQFF
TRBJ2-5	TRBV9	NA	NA	TGTGCCAGCAGCGTAGGATTCGGGGAGATAGCAGAGACCCAGTACTTC	CASSVGFGEIAETQYF
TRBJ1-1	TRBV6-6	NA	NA	TGTGCCAGCAGACCCAGGCTGGGTTTCACTGAAGCTTTCTTT	CASRPRLGFTEAFF
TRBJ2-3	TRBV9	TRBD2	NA	TGTGCCAGCAGCGCTGGTGGGACTAGCATTACAGATACGCAGTATTTT	CASSAGGTSITDTQYF
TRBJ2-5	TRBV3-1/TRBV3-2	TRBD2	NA	TGTGCCAGCAGCCAAGGCTTACTAGCGGGAGAGACCCAGTACTTC	CASSQGLLAGETQYF
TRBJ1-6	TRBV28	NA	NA	TGTGCCAGCATTGACGGGTTAAGCTATAATTCACCCCTCCACTTT	CASIDGLSYNSPLHF
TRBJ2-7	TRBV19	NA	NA	TGTGCCAGTGGGAGATCCCGAGGTTACGAGCAGTACTTC	CASGRSRGYEQYF
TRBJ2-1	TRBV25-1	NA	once	TGTGCCAGCAGTGAATCTAGGCATTCTAAGCAGTTCTTC	CASSESRHSKQFF
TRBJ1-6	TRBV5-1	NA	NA	TGCGCCAGCAGCGTGGGCCAGGATACCTCACCCCTCCACTTT	CASSVGQDTSPLHF
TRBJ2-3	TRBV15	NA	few	TGTGCCACCAGCAGAGATCGGGCGGGGGCCGGCACAGATACGCAGTATTTT	CATSRDRAGAGTDTQYF
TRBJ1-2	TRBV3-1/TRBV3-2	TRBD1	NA	TGTGCCAGCAGCCTCCCAGGGACAGGTACCTATGGCTACACCTTC	CASSLPGTGTYGYTF
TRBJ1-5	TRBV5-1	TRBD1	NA	TGCGCCAGCAGCCCAGGACAGGGTAATCAGCCCCAGCATTTT	CASSPGQGNQPQHF
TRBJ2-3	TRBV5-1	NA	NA	TGCGCCAGCAGCTTGGCCGAGGGCAGACGCACAGATACGCAGTATTTT	CASSLAEGRRTDTQYF
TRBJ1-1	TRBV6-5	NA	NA	TGTGCCAGCAGTTCACCGGGGGGGAACACTGAAGCTTTCTTT	CASSSPGGNTEAFF
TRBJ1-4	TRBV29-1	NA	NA	TGCAGCGTTGGAACAGGGAGAAATGAAAAACTGTTTTTT	CSVGTGRNEKLFF
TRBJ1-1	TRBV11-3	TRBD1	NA	TGTGCCAGCAGCACCGGACAGGGGAACACTGAAGCTTTCTTT	CASSTGQGNTEAFF
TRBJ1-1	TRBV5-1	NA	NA	TGCGCCAGCAGCTTGGGGGACTCGTGGCACACTGAAGCTTTCTTT	CASSLGDSWHTEAFF
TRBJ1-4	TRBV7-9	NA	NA	TGTGCCAGCAGCTTCTACAGGGACGGGACTAATGAAAAACTGTTTTTT	CASSFYRDGTNEKLFF
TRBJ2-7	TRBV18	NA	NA	TGTGCCAGCTCACCGGCCCCGGGAGCGAGCCACGAGCAGTACTTC	CASSPAPGASHEQYF
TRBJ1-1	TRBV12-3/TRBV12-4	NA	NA	TGTGCCAGCCTTCGGGACACTGAAGCTTTCTTT	CASLRDTEAFF
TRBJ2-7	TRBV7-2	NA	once	TGTGCCAGCAGCGCTAGCTCCTACGAGCAGTACTTC	CASSASSYEQYF
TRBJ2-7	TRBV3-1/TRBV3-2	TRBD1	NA	TGTGCCAGCAGCCCCCCCGCCGGGACAGGGTTGGACGAGCAGTACTTC	CASSPPAGTGLDEQYF
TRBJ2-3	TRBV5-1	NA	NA	TGCGCCAGCAGCCCCGGGACTCTGCGCACAGATACGCAGTATTTT	CASSPGTLRTDTQYF
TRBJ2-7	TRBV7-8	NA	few	TGTGCCAGCAGCTTAGTATCCTCCTACGAGCAGTACTTC	CASSLVSSYEQYF
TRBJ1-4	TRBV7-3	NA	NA	TGTGCCAGCAGCCCTCCAGGGTGGGATGAAAAACTGTTTTTT	CASSPPGWDEKLFF
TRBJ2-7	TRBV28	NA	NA	TGTGCCAGCAGTTTATTCCTACAGGTCTCCTACGAGCAGTACTTC	CASSLFLQVSYEQYF
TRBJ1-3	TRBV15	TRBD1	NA	TGTGCCACCAGCAGAGCGCTCGGACAGGCTGGAAACACCATATATTTT	CATSRALGQAGNTIYF
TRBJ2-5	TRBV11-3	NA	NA	TGTGCCAGCAGATGGGACTGGCAAGAGACCCAGTACTTC	CASRWDWQETQYF